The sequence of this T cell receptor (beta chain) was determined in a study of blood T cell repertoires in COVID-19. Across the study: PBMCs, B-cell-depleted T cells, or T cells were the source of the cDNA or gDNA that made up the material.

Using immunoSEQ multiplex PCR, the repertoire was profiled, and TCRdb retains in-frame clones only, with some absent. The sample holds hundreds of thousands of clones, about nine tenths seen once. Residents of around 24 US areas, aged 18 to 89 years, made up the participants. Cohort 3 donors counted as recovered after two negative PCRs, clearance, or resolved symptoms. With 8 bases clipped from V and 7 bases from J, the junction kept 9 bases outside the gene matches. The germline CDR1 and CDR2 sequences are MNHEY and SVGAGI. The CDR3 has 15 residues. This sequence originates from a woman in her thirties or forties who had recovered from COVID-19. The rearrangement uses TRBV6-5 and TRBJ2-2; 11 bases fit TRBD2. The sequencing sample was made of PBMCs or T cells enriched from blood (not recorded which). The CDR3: CASRLAGGRGGELFF. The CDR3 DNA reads TGTGCCAGCCGATTAGCGGGAGGGCGAGGCGGGGAGCTGTTTTTT.